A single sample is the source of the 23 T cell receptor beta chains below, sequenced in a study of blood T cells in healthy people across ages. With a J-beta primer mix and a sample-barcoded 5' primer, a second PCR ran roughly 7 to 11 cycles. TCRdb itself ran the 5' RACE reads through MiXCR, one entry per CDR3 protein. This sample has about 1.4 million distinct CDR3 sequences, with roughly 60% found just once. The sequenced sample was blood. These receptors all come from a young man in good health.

Here the CDR3 reads CASSFLSPGLATYYEQYF. CDR3 sequence (DNA): TGTGCCAGCAGCTTCCTTTCCCCGGGACTAGCGACCTACTACGAGCAGTACTTC. The chain is built from TRBV11-2 and TRBJ2-7; 10 nucleotides match TRBD2. V trimming: 3 bases; J trimming: 3 bases; junction bases outside the gene matches: 14. Germline V lookup: CDR1 SGHAT, CDR2 FQNNGV. The CDR3 spans 18 residues. Variable domain in full (rest from reference TRBV11-2 and TRBJ2-7): EAGVAQSPRYKIIEKRQSVAFWCNPISGHATLYWYQQILGQGPKLLIQFQNNGVVDDSQLPKDRFSAERLKGVDSTLKIQPAKLEDSAVYLCASSFLSPGLATYYEQYFGPGTRLTVT.

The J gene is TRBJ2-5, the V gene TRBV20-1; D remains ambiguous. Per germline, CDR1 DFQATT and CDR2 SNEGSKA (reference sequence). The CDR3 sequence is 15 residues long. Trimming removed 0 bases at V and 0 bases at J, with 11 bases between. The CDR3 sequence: CSARDVPGYQETQYF. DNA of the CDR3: TGCAGTGCTAGAGACGTCCCAGGCTACCAAGAGACCCAGTACTTC.

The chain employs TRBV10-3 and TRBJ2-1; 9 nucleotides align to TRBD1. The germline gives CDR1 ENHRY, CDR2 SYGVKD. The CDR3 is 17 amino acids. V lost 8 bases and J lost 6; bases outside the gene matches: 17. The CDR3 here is CAILDPSGTGYSNEQFF. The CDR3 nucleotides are TGTGCCATCTTAGACCCCTCTGGGACAGGGTATAGCAATGAGCAGTTCTTC.

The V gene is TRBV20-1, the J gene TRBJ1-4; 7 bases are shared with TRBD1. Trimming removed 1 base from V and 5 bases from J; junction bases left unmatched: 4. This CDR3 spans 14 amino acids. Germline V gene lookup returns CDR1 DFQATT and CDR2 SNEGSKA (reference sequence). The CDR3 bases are TGCAGTGCTAGAGCCGGGACAGTCAATGAAAAACTGTTTTTT. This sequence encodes CSARAGTVNEKLFF.

CDR3: CASSVRQGSSNSGANVLTF. The CDR3 coding sequence is TGTGCCAGTAGTGTCCGACAGGGATCATCCAACTCTGGGGCCAACGTCCTGACTTTC. The V call is TRBV19, the J call TRBJ2-6; 7 positions match TRBD1. This CDR3 contains 19 residues. The V segment lost 5 bases and the J segment 0 bases; nucleotides outside the gene matches: 13. The germline V gene has CDR1 LNHDA and CDR2 SQIVND (reference sequence). Complete variable domain (other parts from reference TRBV19 and TRBJ2-6): DGGITQSPKYLFRKEGQNVTLSCEQNLNHDAMYWYRQDPGQGLRLIYYSQIVNDFQKGDIAEGYSVSREKKESFPLTVTSAQKNPTAFYLCASSVRQGSSNSGANVLTFGAGSRLTVL.

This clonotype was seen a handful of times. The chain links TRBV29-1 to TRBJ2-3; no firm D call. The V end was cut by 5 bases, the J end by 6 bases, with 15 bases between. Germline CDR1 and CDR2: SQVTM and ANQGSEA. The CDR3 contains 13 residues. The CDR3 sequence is CSVMRGTRDTQYF. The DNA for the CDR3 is TGCAGCGTTATGAGAGGTACCCGGGATACGCAGTATTTT.

CDR3 region: CASSFAGREDIDEQFF. The CDR3 DNA reads as TGCGCCAGCAGCTTTGCCGGGCGGGAGGATATAGATGAGCAGTTCTTC. V usage is TRBV5-1 and J usage is TRBJ2-1; 8 bases are shared with TRBD2. CDR1 and CDR2 (germline): SGHRS, YFSETQ. J was trimmed by 8 bases and V by 2 bases; bases with no gene match: 12. The CDR3 has 16 residues.

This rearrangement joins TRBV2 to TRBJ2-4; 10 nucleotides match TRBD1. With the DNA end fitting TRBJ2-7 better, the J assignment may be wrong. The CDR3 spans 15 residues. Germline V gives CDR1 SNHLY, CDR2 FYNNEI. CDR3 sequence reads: CASSGTDRGRAEQYF. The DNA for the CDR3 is TGTGCCAGCAGTGGTACTGACAGGGGGCGAGCCGAGCAGTACTTC.

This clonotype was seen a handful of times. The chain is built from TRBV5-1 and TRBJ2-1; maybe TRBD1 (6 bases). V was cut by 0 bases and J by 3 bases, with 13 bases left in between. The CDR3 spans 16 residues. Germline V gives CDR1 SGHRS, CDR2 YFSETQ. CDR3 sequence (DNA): TGCGCCAGCAGCTTGGCCTCCGGGACATACTACAATGAGCAGTTCTTC. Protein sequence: CASSLASGTYYNEQFF.

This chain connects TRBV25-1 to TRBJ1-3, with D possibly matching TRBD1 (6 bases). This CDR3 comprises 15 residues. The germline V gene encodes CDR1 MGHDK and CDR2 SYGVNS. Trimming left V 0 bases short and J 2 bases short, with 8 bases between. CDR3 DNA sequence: TGTGCCAGCAGTGAATATGGACAGCCTGGAAACACCATATATTTT. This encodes CASSEYGQPGNTIYF.

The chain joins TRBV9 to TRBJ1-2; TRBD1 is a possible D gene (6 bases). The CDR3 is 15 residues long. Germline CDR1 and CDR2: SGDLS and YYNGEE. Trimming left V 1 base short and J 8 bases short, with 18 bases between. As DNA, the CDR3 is TGTGCCAGCAGCGTACTCCGGACAGCATTGGGGGGCTACACCTTC. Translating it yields CASSVLRTALGGYTF. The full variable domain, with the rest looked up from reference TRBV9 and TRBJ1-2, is DSGVTQTPKHLITATGQRVTLRCSPRSGDLSVYWYQQSLDQGLQFLIQYYNGEERAKGNILERFSAQQFPDLHSELNLSSLELGDSALYFCASSVLRTALGGYTFGSGTRLTVV.

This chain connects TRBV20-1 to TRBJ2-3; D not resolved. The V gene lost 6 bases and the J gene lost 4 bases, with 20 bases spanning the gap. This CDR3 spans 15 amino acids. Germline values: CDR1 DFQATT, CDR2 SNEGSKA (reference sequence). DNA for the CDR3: TGCAGTGCCCGAGCCCAGTCCTCATTTCCAGATACGCAGTATTTT. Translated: CSARAQSSFPDTQYF.

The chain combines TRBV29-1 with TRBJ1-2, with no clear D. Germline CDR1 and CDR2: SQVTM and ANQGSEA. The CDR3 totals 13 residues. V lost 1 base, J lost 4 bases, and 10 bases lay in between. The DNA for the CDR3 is TGCAGCGTTGAAGGGGGAATAAGCTATGGCTACACCTTC. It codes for CSVEGGISYGYTF.

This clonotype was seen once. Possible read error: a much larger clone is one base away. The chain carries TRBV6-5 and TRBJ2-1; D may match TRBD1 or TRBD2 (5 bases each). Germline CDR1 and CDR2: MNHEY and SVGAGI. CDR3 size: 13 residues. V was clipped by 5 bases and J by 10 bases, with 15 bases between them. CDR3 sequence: CASSQGTTYEQFF. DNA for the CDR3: TGTGCCAGCAGTCAAGGGACCACATACGAGCAGTTCTTC.

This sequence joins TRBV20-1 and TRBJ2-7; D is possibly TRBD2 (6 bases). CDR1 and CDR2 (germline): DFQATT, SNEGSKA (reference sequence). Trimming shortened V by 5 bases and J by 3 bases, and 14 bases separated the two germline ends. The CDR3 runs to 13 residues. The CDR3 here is CSAWEAASYEQYF. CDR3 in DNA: TGCAGTGCTTGGGAGGCGGCCAGCTACGAGCAGTACTTC.

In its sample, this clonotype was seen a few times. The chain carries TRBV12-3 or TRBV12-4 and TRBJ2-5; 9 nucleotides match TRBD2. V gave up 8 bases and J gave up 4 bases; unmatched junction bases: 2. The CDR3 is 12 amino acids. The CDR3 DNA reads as TGTGCCAGCGGCGGGGGGGGAGAGACCCAGTACTTC. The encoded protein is CASGGGGETQYF.

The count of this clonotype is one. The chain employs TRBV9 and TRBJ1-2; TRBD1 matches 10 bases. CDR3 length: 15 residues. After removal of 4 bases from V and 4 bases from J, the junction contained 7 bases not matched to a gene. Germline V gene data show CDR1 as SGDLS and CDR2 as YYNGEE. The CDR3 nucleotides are TGTGCCAGCAGCCTCGACAGGGGGCAGGGCTATGGCTACACCTTC. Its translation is CASSLDRGQGYGYTF.

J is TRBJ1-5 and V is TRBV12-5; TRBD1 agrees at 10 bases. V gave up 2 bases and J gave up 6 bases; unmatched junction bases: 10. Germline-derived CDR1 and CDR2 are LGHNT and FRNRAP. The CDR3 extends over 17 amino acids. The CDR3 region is CASGLMSGTGVVQPQHF. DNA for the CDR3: TGTGCTAGTGGTTTGATGAGCGGGACAGGGGTTGTTCAGCCCCAGCATTTT.

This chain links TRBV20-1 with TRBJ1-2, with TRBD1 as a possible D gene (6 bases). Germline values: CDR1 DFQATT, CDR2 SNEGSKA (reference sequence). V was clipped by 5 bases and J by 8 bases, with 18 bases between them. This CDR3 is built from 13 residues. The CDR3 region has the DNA TGCAGTGCTCCCCAAGGGGGGTTAGAAGGCTACACCTTC. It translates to CSAPQGGLEGYTF.

The CDR3, as DNA: TGTGCCACCAGCGTCCAAGAGACCCAGTACTTC. Translation gives CATSVQETQYF. The rearrangement uses TRBV15 and TRBJ2-5, with D unresolved. Germline V lookup: CDR1 LNHNV, CDR2 YYDKDF (reference sequence). The V and J ends lost 5 bases and 1 base respectively, with 2 bases between them. The length of the CDR3 is 11 residues.

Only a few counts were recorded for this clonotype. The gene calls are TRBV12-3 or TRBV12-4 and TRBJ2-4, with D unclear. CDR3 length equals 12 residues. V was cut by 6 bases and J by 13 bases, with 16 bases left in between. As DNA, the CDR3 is TGTGCCAGCAGCCTACGCCGGAGAGAGCAGTACTTC. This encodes CASSLRRREQYF.

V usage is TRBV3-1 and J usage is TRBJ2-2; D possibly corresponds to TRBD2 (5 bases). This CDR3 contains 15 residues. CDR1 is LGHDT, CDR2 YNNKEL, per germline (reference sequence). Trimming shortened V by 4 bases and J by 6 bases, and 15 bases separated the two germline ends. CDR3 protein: CASSLRASIAGELFF. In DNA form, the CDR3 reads TGTGCCAGCAGCCTCCGAGCTAGCATCGCCGGGGAGCTGTTTTTT.

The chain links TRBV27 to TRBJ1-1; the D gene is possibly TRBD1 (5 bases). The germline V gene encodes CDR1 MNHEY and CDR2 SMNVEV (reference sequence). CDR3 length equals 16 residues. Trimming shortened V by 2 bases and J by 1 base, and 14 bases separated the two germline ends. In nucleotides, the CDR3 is TGTGCCAGCAGTTTAAGTAACGGGGGTCGGAACACTGAAGCTTTCTTT. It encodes CASSLSNGGRNTEAFF.